Only a few counts were recorded for the clone carrying this TCR beta chain. There are 17 residues in the CDR3. V shed 3 bases, J shed 3 bases, and the junction held 11 bases outside the gene matches. Germline-derived CDR1 and CDR2 are SGHAT and FQNNGV. This sample is drawn from a study of blood T cell repertoires in COVID-19. Authors' processing steps: By means of reference gene primer amplification, nucleated cell counts were estimated. Method: immunoSEQ multiplex PCR; TCRdb's copy keeps in-frame clones and lacks some. V, J and clone size reflect that table, while D and trimming were determined from the DNA. Of 330,000 or so clones in the sample, 88% were seen once.

The J gene is TRBJ2-3, the V gene TRBV11-2; TRBD2 agrees at 8 bases. Specimen: PBMCs or T cells enriched from blood (not recorded which). The clonotype comes from a woman aged 25 to 39 who had been exposed to COVID-19. CDR3 sequence: CASSFSGGVEGTDTQYF. For the CDR3, the DNA is TGTGCCAGCAGCTTCTCCGGGGGGGTAGAGGGGACAGATACGCAGTATTTT.